A single sample is the source of the 17 T cell receptor beta chains below, sequenced in a study of spatial heterogeneity in lung cancer. MiXCR, run by TCRdb on the 5' RACE reads, gives a single entry per CDR3 protein. The data contain about 1,200 distinct CDR3 sequences, about two fifths of them seen just once; the ten biggest clones take up roughly a fifth. Time point of the sample: sample taken at primary tumor resection. The sample here was normal lung tissue next to the tumor, taken at surgery. Receptors originate from a male donor with early-stage non-small cell lung cancer.

This clonotype has only a few counts. One end of the junction is discordant with germline, which a read error may explain. The V call is TRBV7-7, the J call TRBJ2-1, with D unresolved. Germline V gene lookup returns CDR1 SSHAT and CDR2 FNYEAQ (reference sequence). CDR3 length: 14 amino acids. DNA of the CDR3: TGTGCTAGCAGCTTGGAGCCCGGTCTCAATGAGCAGTTCTTC. Translated, it gives CASSLEPGLNEQFF.

V usage is TRBV6-2 or TRBV6-3 and J usage is TRBJ2-7, with TRBD2 as a possible D gene (7 bases). The germline V and J ends were trimmed by 6 bases and 2 bases, with 14 bases remaining between them. Germline V gene data show CDR1 as MNHEY and CDR2 as SVGEGT. The CDR3 has 14 residues. CDR3: CASRDGGPAYEQYF. For the CDR3, the DNA is TGTGCCAGCAGAGACGGGGGGCCGGCCTACGAGCAGTACTTC.

The chain joins TRBV6-2 or TRBV6-3 to TRBJ2-7; 7 nucleotides agree with TRBD2. This CDR3 has 15 residues. Unmatched junction bases numbered 10, after V lost 7 bases and J lost 1 base. Germline loops: CDR1 MNHEY, CDR2 SVGEGT. CDR3 nucleotide sequence: TGTGCCAGCACGGAGGGGCTAGCGGTTTCCTACGAGCAGTACTTC. Translation gives CASTEGLAVSYEQYF.

The chain couples TRBV20-1 to TRBJ1-4, with D possibly TRBD1 on 5 matching bases. Germline CDR1 and CDR2: DFQATT and SNEGSKA (reference sequence). CDR3 length equals 15 residues. V shed 6 bases and J shed 7 bases, with 21 bases lying between them. In DNA form, the CDR3 reads TGCAGTGCCTCCCGGGTGGCAGGGACGACTGAAAAACTGTTTTTT. Translated, it gives CSASRVAGTTEKLFF.

This clonotype was counted only a few times. V and J are TRBV6-2 or TRBV6-3 and TRBJ2-5; possible D gene TRBD2, 6 bases. The CDR3 length is 14 residues. Germline V gene lookup returns CDR1 MNHEY and CDR2 SVGEGT. Trimming took 2 bases from V and 2 from J, leaving 9 bases between them. The CDR3 DNA follows: TGTGCCAGCAGTTACCGTAGCGGACAAGAGACCCAGTACTTC. This gives the protein CASSYRSGQETQYF.

In this sample, this clonotype turned up a few times. The J gene is TRBJ1-1, the V gene TRBV12-3 or TRBV12-4, with 9 bases lining up with TRBD1. This CDR3 comprises 13 residues. With 3 bases clipped from V and 11 bases from J, the junction kept 7 bases outside the gene matches. In nucleotides, the CDR3 is TGTGCCAGCAGTTTCGTTTGGACAGGGGCGGCTTTCTTT. Protein: CASSFVWTGAAFF.

Relative to its sample, this clonotype is large. The genes are TRBV2 and TRBJ2-1; 8 bases line up with TRBD1. Germline V gene sequence: CDR1 SNHLY, CDR2 FYNNEI. The CDR3 spans 12 residues. V lost 6 bases to trimming and J lost 8 bases; unmatched junction nucleotides: 3. CDR3 loop: CASSLTGDEQFF. The CDR3 bases are TGTGCCAGCAGCCTGACAGGGGATGAGCAGTTCTTC.

Only a few counts were recorded for this clonotype. V gene TRBV7-2 combines with J gene TRBJ2-7; 7 nucleotides line up with TRBD1. With V trimmed by 5 bases and J by 6 bases, 13 bases remained unmatched. This CDR3 has 15 residues. CDR1 and CDR2 (germline): SGHTA, FQGNSA. In nucleotides, the CDR3 is TGTGCCAGCAGCCGGACAGGCACACCTTACGGCGAGCAGTACTTC. Translation: CASSRTGTPYGEQYF.

This clonotype qualifies as large. The chain couples TRBV19 to TRBJ1-5; 7 bases map to TRBD1. The CDR3 contains 15 residues. Germline trimming cut 6 bases from V and 4 bases from J; bases unmatched to any gene: 9. Germline CDR1 LNHDA, CDR2 SQIVND (reference sequence). The CDR3: CASSMGDSWNQPQHF. Written as DNA, the CDR3 is TGTGCCAGTAGCATGGGGGACAGCTGGAATCAGCCCCAGCATTTT.

This clonotype is large (0.1 to 1%) within its sample. The gene calls are TRBV20-1 and TRBJ2-1; 7 bases match TRBD1. CDR3 length equals 15 residues. V lost 5 bases and J lost 1; bases outside the gene matches: 8. Per the germline V gene, CDR1 is DFQATT and CDR2 is SNEGSKA (reference sequence). The CDR3 protein is CSAAGGRMSYNEQFF. As DNA, the CDR3 is TGCAGTGCTGCAGGGGGACGGATGTCCTACAATGAGCAGTTCTTC.

The chain has TRBV9 and TRBJ2-1; TRBD2 agrees at 13 bases. The CDR3 is 19 residues long. Germline V lookup: CDR1 SGDLS, CDR2 YYNGEE. V trimming: 3 bases; J trimming: 0 bases; junction bases outside the gene matches: 9. The CDR3 bases are TGTGCCAGCAGCGGACAAGGGACTAGCGGGGCCCGCTCCTACAATGAGCAGTTCTTC. Translating gives CASSGQGTSGARSYNEQFF.

The chain is built from TRBV4-1 and TRBJ2-7; D is uncertain. From germline, CDR1 is MGHRA and CDR2 YSYEKL. V lost 1 base, J lost 5 bases, and 6 bases lay in between. The CDR3 runs 12 residues. Here the CDR3 DNA reads TGCGCCAGCAGCCAAGGGCGTCACGAGCAGTACTTC. Its translation is CASSQGRHEQYF.

J is TRBJ2-7 and V is TRBV5-1; 8 bases match TRBD1. The CDR3 sequence is 14 residues long. From germline, CDR1 is SGHRS and CDR2 YFSETQ. J lost 0 bases, V lost 5 bases, and 4 bases had no gene match. The CDR3 DNA sequence: TGCGCCAGCAGTTCGACAGGGGACTCCTACGAGCAGTACTTC. Translated: CASSSTGDSYEQYF. Supplemented by reference TRBV5-1 and TRBJ2-7, the full variable domain reads KAGVTQTPRYLIKTRGQQVTLSCSPISGHRSVSWYQQTPGQGLQFLFEYFSETQRNKGNFPGRFSGRQFSNSRSEMNVSTLELGDSALYLCASSSTGDSYEQYFGPGTRLTVT.

This clonotype was picked up a small number of times. The chain uses TRBV7-8 and TRBJ1-2, with 7 bases lining up with TRBD1. The CDR3 sequence is 13 residues long. Germline V gene lookup returns CDR1 SGHVS and CDR2 FQNEAQ. Trimming removed 5 bases from V and 8 bases from J; junction bases left unmatched: 8. The DNA of the CDR3 is TGTGCCAGCAGCCGGAACAGGGGAGGAGGCTACACCTTC. Its protein product is CASSRNRGGGYTF.

V gene TRBV6-2 or TRBV6-3 combines with J gene TRBJ2-2, with 7 bases identical to TRBD1. The J segment lost 0 bases and the V segment lost 8 bases, leaving 6 bases of the junction unmatched. The CDR3 covers 15 residues. Germline V gene lookup returns CDR1 MNHEY and CDR2 SVGEGT. The CDR3 region has the DNA TGTGCCAGCCGGGCCACAGGGGCGAACACCGGGGAGCTGTTTTTT. This sequence encodes CASRATGANTGELFF.

The rearrangement joins TRBV20-1 to TRBJ1-1; 7 bases are shared with TRBD1. Losses at the gene ends were 4 bases for V and 1 base for J; bases not matched to a gene: 3. From germline, CDR1 is DFQATT and CDR2 SNEGSKA (reference sequence). CDR3 length: 13 residues. CDR3 nucleotide sequence: TGCAGTGCTAACAGGGGATGGAACACTGAAGCTTTCTTT. Translation gives CSANRGWNTEAFF.

This clonotype was picked up a small number of times. The rearrangement links TRBV10-3 to TRBJ1-1; D gene unclear. The CDR3 covers 11 residues. The V end lost 6 bases, the J end lost 3 bases, and 5 bases lay between the germline ends. The germline gives CDR1 ENHRY, CDR2 SYGVKD. The CDR3 is CAIREDTEAFF. The DNA for the CDR3 is TGTGCCATCAGGGAAGACACTGAAGCTTTCTTT.